The 20 T cell receptor beta chains reported below all come from one sample, sequenced in a study of PD-1 blockade in classical Hodgkin lymphoma. Each and every patient relapsed after autologous stem cell transplantation, and patients got differing brentuximab vedotin exposure. Data came from immunoSEQ multiplex PCR; TCRdb stores just in-frame clones and leaves some out. The table has around 25,000 clones, about 80% seen once. The input for sequencing was peripheral blood mononuclear cells (PBMCs), taken at baseline. The receptors were sampled from a human donor with classical Hodgkin lymphoma.

V and J are TRBV29-1 and TRBJ1-1; weak D call: TRBD1 (6 bases). The ends were cut back, 2 bases at V and 2 bases at J, with 12 bases in the middle. The germline CDR1 and CDR2 sequences are SQVTM and ANQGSEA. The CDR3 consists of 14 residues. DNA of the CDR3: TGCAGCGTTGAACGGGCAGGGGTAAACACTGAAGCTTTCTTT. This codes for CSVERAGVNTEAFF.

The chain joins TRBV10-1 to TRBJ1-1; tentatively, D is TRBD1 (5 bases). Germline CDR1 WNHNN, CDR2 SYGVQD (reference sequence). V lost 4 bases to trimming and J lost 11 bases, with 14 bases between them. CDR3 length: 12 residues. As DNA, the CDR3 is TGCGCCAGCAGTGCCTCGGGGGTTCGGGCTTTCTTT. It translates to CASSASGVRAFF.

The chain is built from TRBV7-3 and TRBJ2-5, with a tentative D call TRBD2 (6 bases). The V and J ends lost 4 bases and 5 bases respectively, with 11 bases between them. The CDR3 spans 13 residues. Germline-derived CDR1 and CDR2 are SGHTA and FQGTGA. The CDR3 region is CASSSDYSETQYF. CDR3 DNA sequence: TGTGCCAGCAGCTCGGACTATTCGGAGACCCAGTACTTC.

This clone is categorized as medium-sized (0.01 to 0.1%). This chain connects TRBV7-9 to TRBJ2-1, with unresolved D. This CDR3 is built from 15 residues. V lost 5 bases and J 0 bases, leaving 11 bases between the germline ends. The germline V gene encodes CDR1 SEHNR and CDR2 FQNEAQ (reference sequence). Here the CDR3 reads CASSPGRSSYNEQFF. In DNA, the CDR3 is TGTGCCAGCAGCCCTGGACGGAGCTCCTACAATGAGCAGTTCTTC.

The chain uses TRBV29-1 and TRBJ1-2; D unresolved. V lost 0 bases to trimming and J lost 4 bases, with 9 bases between them. Germline V gene sequence: CDR1 SQVTM, CDR2 ANQGSEA. CDR3 length: 13 residues. CDR3 loop: CSVEDLDSYGYTF. The CDR3 DNA reads TGCAGCGTTGAAGACCTAGATTCCTATGGCTACACCTTC.

The gene calls are TRBV6-1 and TRBJ2-7; D not certain. The CDR3 runs 14 residues. Germline assignment: CDR1 MNHNS and CDR2 SASEGT. Trimming stripped 6 bases from V and 2 bases from J, with 14 bases between. The DNA for the CDR3 is TGTGCCAGCAGCCCCAGAAGAAGGGCCTACGAGCAGTACTTC. It translates to CASSPRRRAYEQYF.

The gene calls are TRBV18 and TRBJ1-1; weak D call: TRBD1 (6 bases). V lost 2 bases to trimming and J lost 1 base, with 14 bases between them. Germline V gene data show CDR1 as KGHSH and CDR2 as LQKENI. CDR3 length equals 16 residues. CDR3 coding DNA: TGTGCCAGCTCACCAAGAGAGCTGACAGGGAACACTGAAGCTTTCTTT. The encoded protein is CASSPRELTGNTEAFF.

This chain connects TRBV29-1 to TRBJ1-1; a weak D match, TRBD1 (6 bases). The CDR3 covers 14 residues. Trimming cost V 3 bases and J 1 base, with 12 bases left between them. From germline, CDR1 is SQVTM and CDR2 ANQGSEA. CDR3 DNA: TGCAGCGTTGAGGGAGGGGGTAAGAACACTGAAGCTTTCTTT. It specifies CSVEGGGKNTEAFF.

Details on this clone: The same CDR3 is also encoded by other DNA sequences in this sample. The chain recombines TRBV18 with TRBJ1-5, with D perhaps TRBD1 (5 bases). The ends were cut back, 6 bases at V and 6 bases at J, with 12 bases in the middle. Germline V gene data show CDR1 as KGHSH and CDR2 as LQKENI. The CDR3 is made up of 13 amino acids. The CDR3, as DNA: TGTGCCAGCTCTCCCCCCGGGGGTCAGCCCCAGCATTTT. Protein: CASSPPGGQPQHF.

V is TRBV11-2 and J is TRBJ1-2; 7 nucleotides line up with TRBD1. J lost 10 bases, V lost 1 base, and 6 bases had no gene match. The CDR3 runs 13 residues. Germline V gene data show CDR1 as SGHAT and CDR2 as FQNNGV. CDR3 nucleotides: TGTGCCAGCAGCTTAGGAGGGGGCTCATCCTACACCTTC. The encoded protein is CASSLGGGSSYTF.

V usage is TRBV19 and J usage is TRBJ1-5; D might be TRBD1 (6 bases). Looked up from germline, CDR1 is LNHDA and CDR2 is SQIVND (reference sequence). CDR3 length: 14 amino acids. The germline V and J ends were trimmed by 3 bases and 5 bases, with 11 bases remaining between them. The CDR3 bases are TGTGCCAGTAGTATTGGGGACACAGATCAGCCCCAGCATTTT. Translation: CASSIGDTDQPQHF.

The chain is built from TRBV29-1 and TRBJ1-1, with 8 bases lining up with TRBD1. The junction had 8 bases not matched to a gene; V was cut back by 6 bases and J by 11 bases. The germline CDR1 and CDR2 sequences are SQVTM and ANQGSEA. This CDR3 comprises 11 residues. The CDR3 DNA is TGCAGCGTCCGCCCGACAGGGGCCGCTTTCTTT. Translated: CSVRPTGAAFF.

This clone was seen more than once but under ten times. The genes are TRBV5-6 and TRBJ1-4, with a possible D match to TRBD1 (6 bases). The V end lost 4 bases, the J end lost 8 bases, and 21 bases lay between the germline ends. This CDR3 is 16 amino acids long. Germline CDR1 SGHDT, CDR2 YYEEEE. CDR3 in amino acids: CASSRAGVTAEEKLFF. As DNA, the CDR3 is TGTGCCAGCAGCCGAGCAGGGGTCACAGCTGAAGAAAAACTGTTTTTT.

The chain employs TRBV6-6 and TRBJ1-6; weak D call: TRBD1 (5 bases). Germline loops: CDR1 MNHNY, CDR2 SVGAGI (reference sequence). The CDR3 has 14 residues. V dropped 6 bases and J dropped 6 bases, with 12 bases sitting between them. This CDR3 is CASSPPGRNSPLHF. The DNA of the CDR3 is TGTGCCAGCAGCCCCCCAGGGCGTAATTCACCCCTCCACTTT.

The CDR3 DNA is TGTGCTAGCGGTAAGGGACTTAGAGACGGGGATACGCAGTATTTT. This sequence encodes CASGKGLRDGDTQYF. The chain couples TRBV7-7 to TRBJ2-3, with a weak D call TRBD2 (6 bases). Germline-derived CDR1 and CDR2 are SSHAT and FNYEAQ (reference sequence). The CDR3 is made up of 15 amino acids.

The rearrangement joins TRBV7-2 to TRBJ2-3; a weak D match, TRBD2 (6 bases). This CDR3 has 14 residues. Per the germline V gene, CDR1 is SGHTA and CDR2 is FQGNSA. V lost 0 bases and J lost 3, with 7 bases in between. CDR3 coding DNA: TGTGCCAGCAGCTTAGCGGGGAGGACAGATACGCAGTATTTT. Translation gives CASSLAGRTDTQYF.

Comments on this clone: An end of the junction does not agree with germline; a read error may underlie this. The chain couples TRBV7-7 to TRBJ2-2; perhaps TRBD1 as D (5 bases). Germline CDR1 is SSHAT and CDR2 is FNYEAQ (reference sequence). This CDR3 has 17 amino acids. CDR3 loop: CASSLGAARANTGELFF. The CDR3 region has the DNA TGTGCTAGCAGCTTAGGGGCGGCCAGGGCGAACACCGGGGAGCTGTTTTTT.

The CDR3 sequence: CASSPDLTGLETQYF. The CDR3 nucleotides read TGCGCCAGCAGCCCTGACCTCACGGGACTAGAGACCCAGTACTTC. The V call is TRBV5-1, the J call TRBJ2-5; a possible D gene is TRBD2 (6 bases). V lost 4 bases to trimming and J lost 4 bases, with 17 bases between them. This CDR3 has 15 amino acids. The germline V gene has CDR1 SGHRS and CDR2 YFSETQ. Full variable domain (outside the CDR3, taken from reference TRBV5-1 and TRBJ2-5): KAGVTQTPRYLIKTRGQQVTLSCSPISGHRSVSWYQQTPGQGLQFLFEYFSETQRNKGNFPGRFSGRQFSNSRSEMNVSTLELGDSALYLCASSPDLTGLETQYFGPGTRLLVL.

The genes are TRBV15 and TRBJ1-1; D remains ambiguous. From germline, CDR1 is LNHNV and CDR2 YYDKDF (reference sequence). The CDR3 sequence is 15 residues long. Trimming removed 1 base from V and 0 bases from J, with 9 bases in between. The CDR3 region is CATSRARSMNTEAFF. CDR3 sequence (DNA): TGTGCCACCAGCAGAGCGCGGAGCATGAACACTGAAGCTTTCTTT.

The rearrangement links TRBV18 to TRBJ1-1; 7 bases align to TRBD1. Unmatched junction bases numbered 3, after V lost 2 bases and J lost 0 bases. CDR3 size: 15 residues. The V gene's germline CDR1 is KGHSH and CDR2 LQKENI. For the CDR3, the DNA is TGTGCCAGCTCACCAACAGGGGTTGTGAACACTGAAGCTTTCTTT. It is translated as CASSPTGVVNTEAFF.